Below, 18 T cell receptor beta chains from the same sample are listed, as sequenced in a study of HIV-infected patients and healthy controls. About 450 ng RNA was reverse transcribed with alpha and beta constant-region primers. Alpha and beta chain libraries were made separately by chain-specific third strand synthesis with multiplexing indices. TCRdb reanalysed the 5' RACE reads using MiXCR and keeps one entry per CDR3 protein. The table shows some 14,000 distinct CDR3 sequences, with 12% occurring only once. Roughly three months, about 14 weeks, into antiretroviral therapy, follow-up blood was collected. All unsorted peripheral T cells were captured because whole blood was used without fractionation. This material consisted of blood, taken during antiretroviral therapy. These receptor sequences come from an adult with HIV infection. The donor label of this sample is uncertain.

This clonotype is deemed medium-sized (0.01 to 0.1%). The chain couples TRBV7-9 to TRBJ2-7; 8 bases match TRBD2. The CDR3 totals 14 residues. After removal of 5 bases from V and 3 bases from J, the junction contained 6 bases not matched to a gene. Germline V gives CDR1 SEHNR, CDR2 FQNEAQ (reference sequence). CDR3 in amino acids: CASSESGGIYEQYF. CDR3 in DNA: TGTGCCAGCAGCGAAAGCGGGGGAATCTACGAGCAGTACTTC.

The rearrangement uses TRBV19 and TRBJ2-3; D gene uncertain. Germline V gene data show CDR1 as LNHDA and CDR2 as SQIVND (reference sequence). This CDR3 has 14 residues. Trimming stripped 2 bases from V and 6 bases from J, with 12 bases between. The DNA for the CDR3 is TGTGCCAGTAGTATACTAGGACCTGCGGATACGCAGTATTTT. This codes for CASSILGPADTQYF.

The gene calls are TRBV9 and TRBJ2-7; the match to TRBD1 covers 10 bases. The germline gives CDR1 SGDLS, CDR2 YYNGEE. V dropped 4 bases and J dropped 7; count of bases not matched to a gene: 8. This CDR3 is 14 amino acids long. The CDR3 DNA sequence: TGTGCCAGCAGCACCGGGACAGGGGTTGGGGAGCAGTACTTC. Translation gives CASSTGTGVGEQYF.

In this sample, this clonotype is large. The chain couples TRBV12-3 or TRBV12-4 to TRBJ2-2; 7 bases match TRBD1. The CDR3 sequence is 12 residues long. With 7 bases clipped from V and 6 bases from J, the junction kept 2 bases outside the gene matches. Written as DNA, the CDR3 is TGTGCCAGCACCGACAGGGCCGGGGAGCTGTTTTTT. The encoded protein is CASTDRAGELFF.

Only a few counts were recorded for this clonotype. The V call is TRBV11-2, the J call TRBJ2-2, with D possibly being TRBD1 (6 bases). Germline V gene lookup returns CDR1 SGHAT and CDR2 FQNNGV. Deletions cut 0 bases from V and 5 bases from J, with 13 bases between. This CDR3 is 16 amino acids long. CDR3 bases: TGTGCCAGCAGCTTAGAGTGGGGACACTCAACCGGGGAGCTGTTTTTT. Its protein is CASSLEWGHSTGELFF.

This clonotype was seen a few times. The V call is TRBV7-2, the J call TRBJ2-5; maybe TRBD2 (7 bases). Germline CDR1 and CDR2: SGHTA and FQGNSA. Trimming stripped 8 bases from V and 1 base from J, with 17 bases between. The CDR3 consists of 15 residues. CDR3 DNA: TGTGCCAGCCCACAGAGGGGGGGCCTCCAAGAGACCCAGTACTTC. The encoded protein is CASPQRGGLQETQYF. Combining the CDR3 with reference TRBV7-2 and TRBJ2-5 gives the whole variable domain GAGVSQSPSNKVTEKGKDVELRCDPISGHTALYWYRQSLGQGLEFLIYFQGNSAPDKSGLPSDRFSAERTGGSVSTLTIQRTQQEDSAVYLCASPQRGGLQETQYFGPGTRLLVL.

This clonotype was counted many times. The rearrangement links TRBV10-3 to TRBJ1-5; no reliable D call. CDR1 is ENHRY and CDR2 is SYGVKD in the germline V gene. V lost 10 bases and J lost 3, with 10 bases in between. This CDR3 is built from 12 residues. The CDR3 nucleotides read TGTGCCACCTCAGGTTACAATCAGCCCCAGCATTTT. Translated, it gives CATSGYNQPQHF.

Ten or more counts support this clonotype. V usage is TRBV20-1 and J usage is TRBJ2-7; D assignment may be TRBD1 or TRBD2 (5 bases each). This CDR3 comprises 17 residues. Germline V gene sequence: CDR1 DFQATT, CDR2 SNEGSKA (reference sequence). Trimming took 0 bases from V and 0 from J, leaving 18 bases between them. This CDR3 is CSARDIPVWGSSYEQYF. CDR3 nucleotide sequence: TGCAGTGCTAGAGACATTCCCGTGTGGGGGTCCTCCTACGAGCAGTACTTC.

This clonotype was seen repeatedly, ten times or more. V and J are TRBV4-1 and TRBJ1-5, with D possibly being TRBD1 (6 bases). This CDR3 comprises 15 residues. Germline V gene data show CDR1 as MGHRA and CDR2 as YSYEKL. Trimming removed 4 bases at V and 5 bases at J, with 15 bases between. Written as DNA, the CDR3 is TGCGCCAGCAGCCCCTGGCCAGGGGAATATCAGCCCCAGCATTTT. The encoded protein is CASSPWPGEYQPQHF.

By share, this clonotype ranks as medium-sized (0.01 to 0.1%). The V and J genes are TRBV5-1 and TRBJ2-2, with 7 bases that match TRBD1. Per the germline V gene, CDR1 is SGHRS and CDR2 is YFSETQ. Trimming took 1 base from V and 2 from J; bases not matched to a gene: 5. This CDR3 spans 16 amino acids. CDR3 bases: TGCGCCAGCAGCTTGAGGGACAGTGGTAACACCGGGGAGCTGTTTTTT. It translates to CASSLRDSGNTGELFF.

This clonotype was counted at least ten times. V usage is TRBV12-3 or TRBV12-4 and J usage is TRBJ1-5; TRBD1 might be the D (5 bases). The CDR3 has 15 residues. Between the trimmed V and J ends, which lost 3 bases and 5 bases, there was a span of 14 bases. CDR3 nucleotides: TGTGCCAGCAGTTTTTATCTGGGGCCCCATCAGCCCCAGCATTTT. The encoded protein is CASSFYLGPHQPQHF.

This clonotype showed up many times. V is TRBV2 and J is TRBJ2-6; 7 nucleotides line up with TRBD1. The length of the CDR3 is 17 residues. The V gene end was trimmed by 6 bases and the J gene end by 4 bases; junction bases not matched to a gene: 12. Germline CDR1 SNHLY, CDR2 FYNNEI. The CDR3 protein is CASRTGTAFRGANVLTF. Here the CDR3 DNA reads TGTGCCAGCAGAACCGGGACAGCCTTTAGGGGGGCCAACGTCCTGACTTTC.

At least ten counts were recorded for this clonotype. The V and J genes are TRBV28 and TRBJ2-5; 8 positions match TRBD1. CDR3 length: 15 amino acids. After removal of 4 bases from V and 5 bases from J, the junction contained 9 bases not matched to a gene. The germline V gene encodes CDR1 MDHEN and CDR2 SYDVKM. The CDR3 spells CASSSHQGAGETQYF. The CDR3 DNA sequence: TGTGCCAGCAGTTCCCACCAGGGGGCCGGGGAGACCCAGTACTTC.

The chain joins TRBV29-1 to TRBJ1-5; 8 bases are shared with TRBD1. This CDR3 contains 17 residues. Germline V lookup: CDR1 SQVTM, CDR2 ANQGSEA. The CDR3 nucleotides read TGCAGAGCCCTGACAGGGGCGTTAGCTTATAGCAATCAGCCCCAGCATTTT. It translates to CRALTGALAYSNQPQHF.

This clonotype was observed a few times. The chain uses TRBV6-2 or TRBV6-3 and TRBJ2-1, with 9 positions matching TRBD1. The junction had 4 bases not matched to a gene; V was cut back by 2 bases and J by 8 bases. This CDR3 spans 14 amino acids. The germline gives CDR1 MNHEY, CDR2 SVGEGT. In DNA, the CDR3 is TGTGCCAGCAGTTACGGGACAGGGTGGGATGAGCAGTTCTTC. Translated: CASSYGTGWDEQFF.

This clonotype was counted ten times or more. V gene TRBV6-1 combines with J gene TRBJ1-5; D is ambiguous. The germline V and J ends were trimmed by 0 bases and 0 bases, with 9 bases remaining between them. This CDR3 is 16 amino acids long. Germline V CDR1 and CDR2: MNHNS, SASEGT. CDR3 nucleotide sequence: TGTGCCAGCAGTGAAGCTGCCGGATATAGCAATCAGCCCCAGCATTTT. Translating it yields CASSEAAGYSNQPQHF.

This clonotype was seen at least ten times. The genes are TRBV21-1 and TRBJ2-7; the table's D call, TRBD2, was not checked against the DNA. TRBV21-1 is given as a pseudogene. This CDR3 comprises 18 residues. The CDR3 nucleotides read TGTGCCAGCAGCACTAAGACCAGACTAGCGGGAGAACCCCACGAGCAGTACTTC. It yields the protein CASSTKTRLAGEPHEQYF.

This clonotype has at least ten counts. The chain combines TRBV27 with TRBJ2-3; D not certain. Trimming shortened V by 5 bases and J by 0 bases, and 6 bases separated the two germline ends. The CDR3 length is 13 residues. Germline CDR1 is MNHEY and CDR2 is SMNVEV (reference sequence). The CDR3 loop is CASSQASTDTQYF. CDR3 bases: TGTGCCAGCAGTCAAGCCAGCACAGATACGCAGTATTTT.